This TCR beta chain came from a study of neurological immune-mediated disorders. Study-level findings and limits: HTLV-1-associated myelopathy showed the most TCR clonal expansion; multiple sclerosis the least, below healthy controls.

The team produced cDNA through 5'RACE using 10-nucleotide random UMIs. The authors obtained over 160 million TCR-beta sequences from 15-18 subjects per sequencing run. TCRdb itself ran the 5' RACE reads through MiXCR, one entry per CDR3 protein. In the table there are approximately 100,000 distinct CDR3 sequences, 9.5% to 14% of which are singletons. The sample holds a few counts of this clonotype. Its target is not known. This sample's time point: longitudinal time-point 3. Source material was 2 million unsorted PBMCs, stored at -80 °C in RNAlater. Trimming removed 4 bases from V and 3 bases from J, with 9 bases in between. This CDR3 region has 13 residues. Germline V lookup: CDR1 SGHVS, CDR2 FQNEAQ.

Sequencing input: PBMCs. The receptor was derived from a female donor with HTLV-1-associated myelopathy (HAM/TSP). The chain uses TRBV7-8 and TRBJ2-5; D is perhaps TRBD2 (5 bases). The DNA of the CDR3 is TGTGCCAGCAGCTACATCGGGGAAGAGACCCAGTACTTC. Amino acids: CASSYIGEETQYF.